This T cell receptor (beta chain) was obtained from a study of blood T cell repertoires in COVID-19. Data came from immunoSEQ multiplex PCR; TCRdb stores just in-frame clones and leaves some out. In the table there are some 200,000 clones, roughly 88% of which are singletons. Per germline, CDR1 LNHNV and CDR2 YYDKDF (reference sequence). V lost 3 bases and J 8 bases, leaving 16 bases between the germline ends. The CDR3 has 14 residues. Source material: peripheral blood. The chain links TRBV15 to TRBJ1-2; the D is unclear. The clonotype comes from a human donor in a cohort sampled during active COVID-19. CDR3 loop: CATSRKTSAVGYTF. The CDR3 nucleotides are TGTGCCACCAGCAGGAAGACCTCAGCGGTGGGCTACACCTTC. The variable domain in full, with the rest retrieved from reference TRBV15 and TRBJ1-2, is DAMVIQNPRYQVTQFGKPVTLSCSQTLNHNVMYWYQQKSSQAPKLLFHYYDKDFNNEADTPDNFQSRRPNTSFCFLDIRSPGLGDTAMYLCATSRKTSAVGYTFGSGTRLTVV.